These 30 T cell receptor beta chains share one sample of origin, sequenced in a study of neoadjuvant anti-PD-1 for oral cavity cancer. Profiled with immunoSEQ multiplex PCR; TCRdb holds only in-frame clones, not every one. The sample carries more than 10,000 clones, about 60% recorded once. The sample in question was PBMCs, obtained before nivolumab (anti-PD-1) treatment. The receptors shown here come from a person aged 35-79 years with oral cavity squamous cell carcinoma.

This clone was detected a few times. The chain couples TRBV10-1 to TRBJ2-2; D is perhaps TRBD2 (6 bases). From germline, CDR1 is WNHNN and CDR2 SYGVQD (reference sequence). The V end lost 4 bases, the J end lost 5 bases, and 11 bases lay between the germline ends. The length of the CDR3 is 14 residues. CDR3 nucleotide sequence: TGCGCCAGCAGTGGAGGGGAGGCTACCGGGGAGCTGTTTTTT. Amino acid sequence: CASSGGEATGELFF.

V and J are TRBV10-1 and TRBJ2-2, with TRBD1 matching over 10 bases. V shed 6 bases, J shed 7 bases, and the junction held 5 bases outside the gene matches. Germline loops: CDR1 WNHNN, CDR2 SYGVQD (reference sequence). The CDR3 contains 14 residues. CDR3 protein: CASRGQGMVGELFF. CDR3 DNA sequence: TGCGCCAGCAGGGGACAGGGGATGGTCGGGGAGCTGTTTTTT.

The J gene is TRBJ2-1, the V gene TRBV4-1; D call uncertain. Deletions cut 1 base from V and 9 bases from J, with 19 bases between. Germline lookup yields CDR1 MGHRA and CDR2 YSYEKL. This CDR3 region has 16 residues. Here the CDR3 reads CASSQVNLVAVGEQFF. In DNA, the CDR3 is TGCGCCAGCAGCCAAGTGAATTTGGTAGCCGTCGGTGAGCAGTTCTTC.

This chain joins TRBV6-5 and TRBJ1-4; the D gene is possibly TRBD1 (5 bases). The CDR3 covers 15 residues. V lost 0 bases and J 8 bases, leaving 13 bases between the germline ends. The V gene's germline CDR1 is MNHEY and CDR2 SVGAGI. CDR3 residues: CASSYSRDPGEKLFF. Here the CDR3 DNA reads TGTGCCAGCAGTTACTCGAGGGACCCAGGGGAAAAACTGTTTTTT.

This chain links TRBV5-1 with TRBJ2-7; 8 bases agree with TRBD1. V gave up 4 bases and J gave up 3 bases; unmatched junction bases: 6. The germline gives CDR1 SGHRS, CDR2 YFSETQ. The CDR3 extends over 14 amino acids. For the CDR3, the DNA is TGCGCCAGCAGCGTCGGGACAGGTAGCTACGAGCAGTACTTC. Its translation: CASSVGTGSYEQYF.

The rearrangement links TRBV27 to TRBJ1-1; the match to TRBD1 covers 8 bases. This CDR3 region has 14 residues. The V and J ends lost 2 bases and 6 bases, in that order; junction bases with no gene match: 5. The germline CDR1 and CDR2 sequences are MNHEY and SMNVEV (reference sequence). CDR3 nucleotide sequence: TGTGCCAGCAGTTTAGTGGACAGGGCGGCTGAAGCTTTCTTT. It translates to CASSLVDRAAEAFF.

In this sample, this clone turned up once. This chain joins TRBV5-1 and TRBJ2-5; 7 positions match TRBD2. V lost 0 bases to trimming and J lost 3 bases; unmatched junction nucleotides: 2. Germline assignment: CDR1 SGHRS and CDR2 YFSETQ. The CDR3 sequence is 14 residues long. The CDR3 loop is CASSLEAGEETQYF. The CDR3 nucleotides read TGCGCCAGCAGCTTGGAGGCGGGAGAAGAGACCCAGTACTTC.

V usage is TRBV7-2 and J usage is TRBJ1-6, with D possibly matching TRBD1 (6 bases). The CDR3 length is 15 residues. The V end lost 0 bases, the J end lost 8 bases, and 11 bases lay between the germline ends. CDR1 is SGHTA and CDR2 is FQGNSA in the germline V gene. The CDR3: CASSLAAGADSPLHF. As DNA, the CDR3 is TGTGCCAGCAGCTTAGCGGCAGGGGCGGATTCACCCCTCCACTTT.

V gene TRBV6-1 combines with J gene TRBJ2-2; D unresolved. The V gene lost 5 bases and the J gene lost 5 bases, with 12 bases spanning the gap. The germline V gene has CDR1 MNHNS and CDR2 SASEGT. The CDR3 has 14 residues. The CDR3 spells CASSPRHSTGELFF. CDR3 DNA: TGTGCCAGCAGTCCCCGACACTCTACCGGGGAGCTGTTTTTT.

This clone came up a few times. The chain links TRBV28 to TRBJ1-1, with a tentative D call TRBD1 (6 bases). Germline CDR1 is MDHEN and CDR2 is SYDVKM. This CDR3 region has 13 residues. Trimming took off 3 bases at V and 8 bases at J, with 13 bases between the two ends. The CDR3 loop reads CASSLGRGTEAFF. In DNA form, the CDR3 reads TGTGCCAGCAGTTTGGGGAGGGGGACCGAAGCTTTCTTT.

The chain links TRBV18 to TRBJ1-2; the D is unclear. The CDR3 extends over 14 amino acids. Germline V gives CDR1 KGHSH, CDR2 LQKENI. V was cut by 1 base and J by 6 bases, with 12 bases left in between. This chain's CDR3 is CASSPLGQEHGYTF. As DNA, the CDR3 is TGTGCCAGCTCACCACTAGGCCAGGAGCATGGCTACACCTTC.

This chain uses TRBV7-9 with TRBJ2-6; 10 positions match TRBD2. CDR3 length: 19 residues. Trimming at V came to 5 bases and at J to 4 bases, leaving 14 bases not matched to a gene. Germline assignment: CDR1 SEHNR and CDR2 FQNEAQ (reference sequence). CDR3 bases: TGTGCCAGCAGCCCCAGGCAAGGTAGCGGGAGGCGAGGGGCCAACGTCCTGACTTTC. Translation gives CASSPRQGSGRRGANVLTF.

This clone was detected a few times. This sequence joins TRBV5-1 and TRBJ1-4; TRBD1 aligns across 9 bases. Germline CDR1 SGHRS, CDR2 YFSETQ. This CDR3 region has 16 residues. Unmatched junction bases numbered 8, after V lost 5 bases and J lost 3 bases. CDR3 sequence reads: CASSPDRGVSNEKLFF. The CDR3 DNA reads TGCGCCAGCAGTCCCGACAGGGGGGTATCTAATGAAAAACTGTTTTTT.

This clone was detected only a few times. The V call is TRBV7-9, the J call TRBJ1-1; 7 bases match TRBD1. This CDR3 contains 15 residues. J gave up 5 bases and V 1 base, and 7 bases lay outside the gene matches. Germline lookup yields CDR1 SEHNR and CDR2 FQNEAQ (reference sequence). The CDR3 DNA is TGTGCCAGCAGCTTAGTGGGACAGAGTGTGACTGAAGCTTTCTTT. Translated: CASSLVGQSVTEAFF. Supplemented by reference TRBV7-9 and TRBJ1-1, the full variable domain reads DTGVSQNPRHKITKRGQNVTFRCDPISEHNRLYWYRQTLGQGPEFLTYFQNEAQLEKSRLLSDRFSAERPKGSFSTLEIQRTEQGDSAMYLCASSLVGQSVTEAFFGQGTRLTVV.

In this sample, this clone turned up once. The chain employs TRBV5-6 and TRBJ2-3, with TRBD2 matching 7 bases. The CDR3 is made up of 14 amino acids. Trimming removed 0 bases from V and 5 bases from J; junction bases left unmatched: 3. Germline V CDR1 and CDR2: SGHDT, YYEEEE. CDR3 in DNA: TGTGCCAGCAGCTTGGTTCCGGGAGGAGATACGCAGTATTTT. Its translation: CASSLVPGGDTQYF.

The J gene is TRBJ1-4, the V gene TRBV27; the D gene is possibly TRBD1 (5 bases). CDR1 is MNHEY and CDR2 is SMNVEV in the germline V gene (reference sequence). Trimming took 2 bases from V and 8 from J, leaving 15 bases between them. The length of the CDR3 is 15 residues. Here the CDR3 reads CASSLRAQGREKLFF. As DNA, the CDR3 is TGTGCCAGCAGTTTACGGGCGCAGGGCCGGGAAAAACTGTTTTTT.

This clone showed up just once. The chain couples TRBV4-1 to TRBJ2-7; the D gene is possibly TRBD1 (6 bases). V lost 5 bases, J lost 0 bases, and 17 bases lay in between. Germline assignment: CDR1 MGHRA and CDR2 YSYEKL. The CDR3 totals 16 residues. CDR3 bases: TGCGCCAGCAGCTCATCAGGGTCAGGGGTCTCCTACGAGCAGTACTTC. This gives the protein CASSSSGSGVSYEQYF.

This clone was seen a few times. V is TRBV28 and J is TRBJ1-2; D remains ambiguous. V was pared by 3 bases and J by 4 bases, with 12 bases between. This CDR3 spans 14 amino acids. Looked up from germline, CDR1 is MDHEN and CDR2 is SYDVKM. CDR3: CASSFRVSLYGYTF. The CDR3 DNA reads as TGTGCCAGCAGTTTTAGGGTTTCTCTCTATGGCTACACCTTC.

This clone showed up just a few times. The rearrangement uses TRBV2 and TRBJ1-1; TRBD1 might be the D (6 bases). The CDR3 covers 14 residues. Trimming cost V 7 bases and J 5 bases, with 17 bases left between them. Germline CDR1 reads SNHLY; CDR2 reads FYNNEI. The CDR3 DNA sequence: TGTGCCAGCACCGAGGGGGGGCCCGCGACTGAAGCTTTCTTT. Encoded protein: CASTEGGPATEAFF.

As concerns this clone: The germline gene is not matched at one end of the junction; a read error may be the cause. This rearrangement joins TRBV7-2 to TRBJ2-7; 11 bases map to TRBD2. The CDR3 sequence is 16 residues long. CDR1 is SGHTA, CDR2 FQGNSA, per germline. The CDR3 nucleotides read TGTGCCAGCAGCATAGCGGGGGGGCCTTCAGCTTTGGAGCAGTACTTC. This sequence encodes CASSIAGGPSALEQYF. Together with reference TRBV7-2 and TRBJ2-7, the CDR3 gives the full variable domain: GAGVSQSPSNKVTEKGKDVELRCDPISGHTALYWYRQSLGQGLEFLIYFQGNSAPDKSGLPSDRFSAERTGGSVSTLTIQRTQQEDSAVYLCASSIAGGPSALEQYFGPGTRLTVT.

The chain joins TRBV5-1 to TRBJ2-7; D is perhaps TRBD1 or TRBD2 (5 bases each). CDR3 length equals 13 residues. Germline V gene lookup returns CDR1 SGHRS and CDR2 YFSETQ. V shed 4 bases and J shed 4 bases, with 12 bases lying between them. Written as DNA, the CDR3 is TGCGCCAGCAGCGCCGGGACGAATTACGAGCAGTACTTC. This translates into CASSAGTNYEQYF.

V is TRBV28 and J is TRBJ2-1, with D tentatively TRBD1 or TRBD2 (5 bases each). Germline V gene lookup returns CDR1 MDHEN and CDR2 SYDVKM. This CDR3 has 13 amino acids. Trimming removed 2 bases from V and 12 bases from J, with 14 bases in between. The CDR3, as DNA: TGTGCCAGCAGTTTAGGGACGTCCTGGGGGCAGTTCTTC. This translates into CASSLGTSWGQFF.

This clone was seen more than once but under ten times. The genes are TRBV9 and TRBJ2-7, with 8 bases identical to TRBD2. Germline CDR1 and CDR2: SGDLS and YYNGEE. The CDR3 length is 14 residues. V shed 0 bases and J 6 bases; nucleotides not matched to a gene: 5. This chain's CDR3 is CASSVELRGGEQYF. The DNA for the CDR3 is TGTGCCAGCAGCGTAGAACTTCGGGGGGGCGAGCAGTACTTC.

This sequence joins TRBV6-6 and TRBJ1-5, with TRBD1 matching 9 bases. This CDR3 region has 14 residues. CDR1 is MNHNY, CDR2 SVGAGI, per germline (reference sequence). Trimming took 5 bases from V and 7 from J; bases not matched to a gene: 6. CDR3: CASSDGQGRQPQHF. The CDR3 nucleotides are TGTGCCAGCAGTGATGGACAGGGGAGGCAGCCCCAGCATTTT.

This clone was counted once. This chain joins TRBV5-1 and TRBJ2-7, with 12 bases matching TRBD1. V shed 0 bases, J shed 5 bases, and the junction held 3 bases outside the gene matches. This CDR3 has 15 residues. Germline CDR1 SGHRS, CDR2 YFSETQ. The CDR3 spells CASSLAGTGGHEQYF. In DNA, the CDR3 is TGCGCCAGCAGCTTGGCCGGGACAGGGGGCCACGAGCAGTACTTC.

The chain recombines TRBV11-2 with TRBJ1-4; D unclear. The germline V and J ends were trimmed by 2 bases and 8 bases, with 21 bases remaining between them. The germline CDR1 and CDR2 sequences are SGHAT and FQNNGV. This CDR3 contains 17 residues. CDR3 sequence reads: CASSLLGKGGSREKLFF. The CDR3 region has the DNA TGTGCCAGCAGCTTACTGGGAAAGGGAGGATCGAGGGAAAAACTGTTTTTT.

V gene TRBV14 combines with J gene TRBJ1-4; the match to TRBD1 covers 8 bases. The ends lost 1 base at V and 10 bases at J; junction bases unmatched: 14. The CDR3 runs to 17 residues. Germline V gene sequence: CDR1 SGHDN, CDR2 FVKESK. The CDR3 protein is CASSQAAGWTGYRKLFF. In DNA, the CDR3 is TGTGCCAGCAGCCAAGCGGCGGGCTGGACAGGGTACCGAAAACTGTTTTTT.

V gene TRBV6-5 combines with J gene TRBJ2-1; D call uncertain. Per germline, CDR1 MNHEY and CDR2 SVGAGI. The CDR3 has 15 residues. Trimming shortened V by 6 bases and J by 2 bases, and 14 bases separated the two germline ends. CDR3 amino acids: CASSPLALTYNEQFF. In DNA form, the CDR3 reads TGTGCCAGCAGCCCCTTAGCCCTTACCTACAATGAGCAGTTCTTC.

The rearrangement links TRBV6-1 to TRBJ1-6, with D uncertain. This CDR3 has 13 amino acids. V was trimmed by 7 bases and J by 5 bases, leaving 9 bases between them. Germline CDR1 and CDR2: MNHNS and SASEGT. CDR3 amino acids: CASKGRHNSPLHF. In DNA, the CDR3 is TGTGCCAGCAAGGGCCGTCATAATTCACCCCTCCACTTT.

The genes are TRBV4-1 and TRBJ2-3, with 8 positions matching TRBD2. V shed 0 bases, J shed 2 bases, and the junction held 7 bases outside the gene matches. Germline loops: CDR1 MGHRA, CDR2 YSYEKL. The length of the CDR3 is 17 residues. The CDR3 DNA follows: TGCGCCAGCAGCCAAGATGTGACGGGGGGGATCACAGATACGCAGTATTTT. It specifies CASSQDVTGGITDTQYF.